These T cell receptor beta chains were read from a single sample in a study of blood T cell repertoires in COVID-19. This table comes from immunoSEQ multiplex PCR, and its TCRdb copy is limited to in-frame clones, with some not included. The sample lists about 110,000 clones, approximately 90% occurring once. The sequenced sample consisted of peripheral blood. The receptor set was obtained from a woman of 80 years or more with acute or convalescent COVID-19. Both conserved end residues are part of each CDR3. D genes are given only for firm matches. Clone size is given for some rows only: seen once, a few or many times, or a class if the clone is expanded.

abundance	d_gene	j_gene	v_gene	CDR3aa	CDR3nt
few	-	TRBJ2-1	TRBV7-2	CASSLWGGASYNEQFF	TGTGCCAGCAGCTTATGGGGCGGGGCGTCCTACAATGAGCAGTTCTTC
-	-	TRBJ2-7	TRBV11-2	CASSPDSQAYEQYF	TGTGCCAGCAGCCCGGACAGCCAAGCTTACGAGCAGTACTTC
-	TRBD1	TRBJ1-1	TRBV18	CASSPWTGADTEAFF	TGTGCCAGCTCACCCTGGACAGGGGCTGACACTGAAGCTTTCTTT
-	-	TRBJ2-3	TRBV6-4	CASSEGASGPDTQYF	TGTGCCAGCAGTGAGGGGGCTAGCGGTCCAGATACGCAGTATTTT
-	-	TRBJ1-1	TRBV4-2	CASSQGVNTEAFF	TGTGCCAGCAGCCAGGGCGTAAACACTGAAGCTTTCTTT
-	-	TRBJ1-5	TRBV4-3	CASSQDAGVGQPQHF	TGCGCCAGCAGCCAAGATGCCGGGGTCGGACAGCCCCAGCATTTT
-	-	TRBJ1-2	TRBV4-1	CASSQPRESLGGYTF	TGCGCCAGCAGCCAACCTAGGGAGTCCCTGGGAGGCTACACCTTC
-	TRBD1	TRBJ2-7	TRBV11-2	CASSYDRGHSYEQYF	TGTGCCAGCAGCTATGACAGGGGCCATTCCTACGAGCAGTACTTC
-	TRBD2	TRBJ2-6	TRBV3-1/TRBV3-2	CASSLGGQRGSSGANVLTF	TGTGCCAGCAGCCTCGGAGGCCAGCGGGGATCCTCTGGGGCCAACGTCCTGACTTTC
few	-	TRBJ2-7	TRBV6-5	CASSRWYTSSYEQYF	TGTGCCAGCAGTAGATGGTACACCTCCTCCTACGAGCAGTACTTC
-	-	TRBJ2-1	TRBV7-9	CASSVPFFRLEEDNEQFF	TGTGCCAGCAGCGTCCCCTTTTTTCGACTAGAAGAGGACAATGAGCAGTTCTTC
-	TRBD1	TRBJ2-4	TRBV7-2	CASSLYGTGTIDIQYF	TGTGCCAGCAGCTTATATGGGACAGGGACTATAGACATTCAGTACTTC
-	TRBD1	TRBJ1-2	TRBV28	CASGGTGVGTNYGYTF	TGTGCCAGCGGCGGGACAGGGGTAGGGACTAACTATGGCTACACCTTC
-	TRBD1	TRBJ2-5	TRBV3-1/TRBV3-2	CASSQPRQGSGKETQYF	TGTGCCAGCAGCCAACCCCGACAGGGATCGGGGAAAGAGACCCAGTACTTC
-	-	TRBJ1-3	TRBV18	CASSPPRGGSGNTIYF	TGTGCCAGCTCACCACCACGGGGGGGCTCTGGAAACACCATATATTTT
-	-	TRBJ1-4	TRBV21-1	CASSKRQGSEKLFF	TGTGCCAGCAGCAAAAGACAGGGCAGTGAAAAACTGTTTTTT
-	-	TRBJ2-7	TRBV4-2	CASSQDLFPGYEQYF	TGTGCCAGCAGCCAAGACCTGTTCCCGGGGTACGAGCAGTACTTC
-	-	TRBJ1-1	TRBV28	CASKIEQMNTEAFF	TGTGCCAGCAAAATCGAACAAATGAACACTGAAGCTTTCTTT
-	TRBD2	TRBJ2-3	TRBV9	CASSVDFAGGRDTQYF	TGTGCCAGCAGCGTAGATTTTGCGGGGGGGCGAGATACGCAGTATTTT
-	TRBD1	TRBJ2-2	TRBV27	CASSPTPDRVGNTGELFF	TGTGCCAGCAGTCCTACCCCGGACAGGGTGGGGAACACCGGGGAGCTGTTTTTT
-	-	TRBJ2-5	TRBV25-1	CASSELSETQYF	TGTGCCAGCAGTGAGTTATCAGAGACCCAGTACTTC
once	TRBD2	TRBJ2-7	TRBV18	CASSPAREGYEQYF	TGTGCCAGCTCACCCGCTAGGGAGGGTTACGAGCAGTACTTC
-	TRBD2	TRBJ2-5	TRBV18	CASSPAPSGFQETQYF	TGTGCCAGCTCACCAGCGCCTAGCGGGTTCCAAGAGACCCAGTACTTC
-	TRBD1	TRBJ1-2	TRBV30	CAWSWDRANYGYTF	TGTGCCTGGAGTTGGGACAGGGCTAACTATGGCTACACCTTC
-	-	TRBJ1-1	TRBV5-1	CASRLTGRTEAFF	TGCGCCAGCAGGCTTACAGGGCGCACTGAAGCTTTCTTT
-	-	TRBJ2-3	TRBV6-4	CASSDSGAVTDTQYF	TGTGCCAGCAGTGACTCAGGGGCCGTCACAGATACGCAGTATTTT
once	-	TRBJ1-3	TRBV6-6	CATLRTTSGNTIYF	TGTGCCACCCTTAGGACAACCTCTGGAAACACCATATATTTT
once	-	TRBJ1-1	TRBV27	CASSPGHMNTEAFF	TGTGCCAGCAGTCCGGGACACATGAACACTGAAGCTTTCTTT
-	-	TRBJ1-4	TRBV6-5	CASQGWYATNEKLFF	TGTGCCAGTCAGGGGTGGTACGCAACTAATGAAAAACTGTTTTTT
-	TRBD2	TRBJ2-1	TRBV7-8	CASSLGGTKDKGFF	TGTGCCAGCAGCTTAGGAGGGACTAAAGATAAAGGGTTCTTC
-	-	TRBJ2-7	TRBV28	CASSGTLSSYEQYF	TGTGCCAGCAGTGGGACTTTAAGCTCCTACGAGCAGTACTTC
-	TRBD1	TRBJ1-4	TRBV28	CASSFPDRGEKLFF	TGTGCCAGTAGTTTCCCCGACAGGGGTGAAAAACTGTTTTTT
-	TRBD2	TRBJ2-1	TRBV5-1	CASGVGGGPYNEQFF	TGCGCCAGTGGGGTGGGCGGGGGACCCTACAATGAGCAGTTCTTC
once	-	TRBJ2-7	TRBV6-5	CASSSETYEQYF	TGTGCCAGCAGCTCTGAGACCTACGAGCAGTACTTC
-	-	TRBJ1-1	TRBV5-1	CASSLQALNTEAFF	TGCGCCAGCAGCTTGCAGGCCCTGAACACTGAAGCTTTCTTT
once	-	TRBJ1-5	TRBV6-6	CASSYSAAGQPQHF	TGTGCCAGCAGTTACTCGGCCGCGGGTCAGCCCCAGCATTTT
-	TRBD2	TRBJ2-7	TRBV18	CASSPERGVSYEQYF	TGTGCCAGCTCACCAGAGCGGGGCGTTTCCTACGAGCAGTACTTC
-	TRBD2	TRBJ2-1	TRBV4-3	CASSHLRPGGYNEQFF	TGCGCCAGCAGCCACCTCCGACCGGGGGGCTACAATGAGCAGTTCTTC
-	TRBD1	TRBJ2-7	TRBV5-4	CASSFGTVLYEQYF	TGTGCCAGCAGCTTCGGGACAGTGCTATACGAGCAGTACTTC
-	-	TRBJ1-2	TRBV6-5	CASSASGYGYTF	TGTGCCAGCAGCGCCTCCGGGTATGGCTACACCTTC
-	TRBD1	TRBJ1-6	TRBV7-9	CASSSGTASSPLHF	TGTGCCAGCAGCTCCGGGACAGCATCTTCACCCCTCCACTTT